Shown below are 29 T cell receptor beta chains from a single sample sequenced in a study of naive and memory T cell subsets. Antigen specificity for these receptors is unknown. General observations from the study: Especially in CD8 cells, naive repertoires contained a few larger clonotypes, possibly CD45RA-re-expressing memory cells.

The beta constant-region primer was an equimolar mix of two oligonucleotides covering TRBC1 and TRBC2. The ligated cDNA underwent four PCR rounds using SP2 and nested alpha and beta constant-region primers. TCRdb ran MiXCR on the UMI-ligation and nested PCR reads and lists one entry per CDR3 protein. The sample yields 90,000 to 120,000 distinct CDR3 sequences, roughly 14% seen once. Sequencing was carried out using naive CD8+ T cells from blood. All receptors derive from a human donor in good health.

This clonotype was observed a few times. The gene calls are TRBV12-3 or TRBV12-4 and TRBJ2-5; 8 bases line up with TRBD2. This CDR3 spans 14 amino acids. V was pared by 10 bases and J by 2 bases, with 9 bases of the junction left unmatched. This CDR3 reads CATSRGGPQETQYF. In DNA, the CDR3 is TGTGCCACGAGCCGGGGGGGCCCGCAAGAGACCCAGTACTTC.

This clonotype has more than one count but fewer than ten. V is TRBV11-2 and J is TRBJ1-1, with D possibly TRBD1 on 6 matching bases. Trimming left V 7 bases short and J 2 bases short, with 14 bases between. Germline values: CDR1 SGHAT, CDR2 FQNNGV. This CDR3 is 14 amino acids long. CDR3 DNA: TGTGCCAGCACCACCAGCGGGGGCAACACTGAAGCTTTCTTT. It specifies CASTTSGGNTEAFF.

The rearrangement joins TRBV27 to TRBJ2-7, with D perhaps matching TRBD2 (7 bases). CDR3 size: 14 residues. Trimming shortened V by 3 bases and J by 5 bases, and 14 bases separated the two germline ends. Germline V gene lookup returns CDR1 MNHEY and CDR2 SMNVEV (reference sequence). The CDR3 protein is CASSLGGDIHEQYF. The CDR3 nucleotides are TGTGCCAGCAGTTTGGGGGGGGACATCCACGAGCAGTACTTC.

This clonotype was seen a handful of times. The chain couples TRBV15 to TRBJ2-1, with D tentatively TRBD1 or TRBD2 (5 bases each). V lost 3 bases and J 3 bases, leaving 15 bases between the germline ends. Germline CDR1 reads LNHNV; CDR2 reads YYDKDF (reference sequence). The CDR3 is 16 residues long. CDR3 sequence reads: CATSRGVGIIYNEQFF. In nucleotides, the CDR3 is TGTGCCACCAGCAGGGGGGTCGGTATTATCTACAATGAGCAGTTCTTC.

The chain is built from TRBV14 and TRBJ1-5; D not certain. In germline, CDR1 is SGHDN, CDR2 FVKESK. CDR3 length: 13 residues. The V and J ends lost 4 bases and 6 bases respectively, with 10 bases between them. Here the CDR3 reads CASSLSPRQPQHF. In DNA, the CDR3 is TGTGCCAGCAGCCTGAGCCCTCGTCAGCCCCAGCATTTT.

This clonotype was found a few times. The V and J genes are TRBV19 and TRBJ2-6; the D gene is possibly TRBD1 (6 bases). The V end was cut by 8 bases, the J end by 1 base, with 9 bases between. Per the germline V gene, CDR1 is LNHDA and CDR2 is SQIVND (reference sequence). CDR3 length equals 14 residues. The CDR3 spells CASGTGSGANVLTF. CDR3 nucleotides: TGTGCCAGTGGAACAGGGTCTGGGGCCAACGTCCTGACTTTC. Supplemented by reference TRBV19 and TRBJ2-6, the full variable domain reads DGGITQSPKYLFRKEGQNVTLSCEQNLNHDAMYWYRQDPGQGLRLIYYSQIVNDFQKGDIAEGYSVSREKKESFPLTVTSAQKNPTAFYLCASGTGSGANVLTFGAGSRLTVL.

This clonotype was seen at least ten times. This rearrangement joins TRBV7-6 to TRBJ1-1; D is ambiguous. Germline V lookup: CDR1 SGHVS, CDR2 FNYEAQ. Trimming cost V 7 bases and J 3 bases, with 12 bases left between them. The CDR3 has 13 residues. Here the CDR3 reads CASTPGTYTEAFF. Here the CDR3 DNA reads TGTGCCAGCACCCCCGGTACGTACACTGAAGCTTTCTTT.

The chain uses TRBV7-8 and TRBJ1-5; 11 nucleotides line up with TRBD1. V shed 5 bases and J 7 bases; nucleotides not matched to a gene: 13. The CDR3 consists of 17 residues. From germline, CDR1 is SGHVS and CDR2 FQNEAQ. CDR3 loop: CASSHPSGTGGLQPQHF. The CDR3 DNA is TGTGCCAGCAGCCATCCATCGGGGACAGGGGGTTTGCAGCCCCAGCATTTT.

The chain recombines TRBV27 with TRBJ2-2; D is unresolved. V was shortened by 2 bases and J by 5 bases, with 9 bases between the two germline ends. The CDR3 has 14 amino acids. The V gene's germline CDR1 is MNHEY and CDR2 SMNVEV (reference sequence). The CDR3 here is CASSLSEWTGELFF. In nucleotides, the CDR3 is TGTGCCAGCAGTTTAAGTGAGTGGACCGGGGAGCTGTTTTTT.

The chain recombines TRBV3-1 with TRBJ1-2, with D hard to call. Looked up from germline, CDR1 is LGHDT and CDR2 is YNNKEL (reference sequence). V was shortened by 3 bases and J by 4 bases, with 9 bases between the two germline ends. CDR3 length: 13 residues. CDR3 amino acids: CASSQGISYGYTF. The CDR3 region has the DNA TGTGCCAGCAGCCAGGGAATTTCCTATGGCTACACCTTC.

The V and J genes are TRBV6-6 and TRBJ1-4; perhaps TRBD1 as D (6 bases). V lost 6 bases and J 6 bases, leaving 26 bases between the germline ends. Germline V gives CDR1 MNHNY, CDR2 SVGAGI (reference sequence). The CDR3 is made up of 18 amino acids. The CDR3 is CASSPPIGQGTGDEKLFF. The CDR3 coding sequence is TGTGCCAGCAGCCCTCCAATTGGGCAGGGGACGGGTGATGAAAAACTGTTTTTT.

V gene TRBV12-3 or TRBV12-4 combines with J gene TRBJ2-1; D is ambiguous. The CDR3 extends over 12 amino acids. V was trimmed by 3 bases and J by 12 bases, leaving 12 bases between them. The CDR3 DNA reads TGTGCCAGCAGTTTCGGCTCTGCCCGGCAGTTCTTC. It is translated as CASSFGSARQFF.

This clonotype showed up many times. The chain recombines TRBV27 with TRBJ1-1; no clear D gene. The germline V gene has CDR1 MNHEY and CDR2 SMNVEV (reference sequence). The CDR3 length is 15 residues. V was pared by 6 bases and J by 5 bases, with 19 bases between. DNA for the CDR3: TGTGCCAGCAGAGTTTACCCGGGAGGTGGGACTGAAGCTTTCTTT. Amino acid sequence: CASRVYPGGGTEAFF.

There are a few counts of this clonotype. This CDR3 reads CASRQPDRGNTIYF. The CDR3 DNA is TGTGCCAGCAGACAACCCGACAGGGGTAACACCATATATTTT. The chain uses TRBV12-3 or TRBV12-4 and TRBJ1-3; 8 nucleotides agree with TRBD1. V dropped 6 bases and J dropped 7; count of bases not matched to a gene: 8. The CDR3 is 14 amino acids.

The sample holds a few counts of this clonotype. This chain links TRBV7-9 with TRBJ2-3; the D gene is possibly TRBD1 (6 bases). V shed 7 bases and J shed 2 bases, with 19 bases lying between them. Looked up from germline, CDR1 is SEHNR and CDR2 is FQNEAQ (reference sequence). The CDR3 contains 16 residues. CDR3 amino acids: CASMHDRDIYTDTQYF. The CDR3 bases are TGTGCCAGCATGCACGACCGGGACATTTACACAGATACGCAGTATTTT.

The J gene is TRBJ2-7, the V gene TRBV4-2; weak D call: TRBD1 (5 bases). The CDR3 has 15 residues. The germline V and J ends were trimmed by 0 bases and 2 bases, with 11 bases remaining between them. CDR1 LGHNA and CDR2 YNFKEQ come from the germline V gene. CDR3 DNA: TGTGCCAGCAGCCAAGACTATCAGGGAACCTACGAGCAGTACTTC. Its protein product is CASSQDYQGTYEQYF.

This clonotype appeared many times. The CDR3 spells CSARDWDRSYEQYF. Here the CDR3 DNA reads TGCAGTGCTAGAGATTGGGACAGGTCCTACGAGCAGTACTTC. The chain combines TRBV20-1 with TRBJ2-7, with TRBD1 matching over 8 bases. CDR3 length: 14 amino acids. Germline assignment: CDR1 DFQATT and CDR2 SNEGSKA (reference sequence). V was pared by 0 bases and J by 1 base, with 2 bases of the junction left unmatched.

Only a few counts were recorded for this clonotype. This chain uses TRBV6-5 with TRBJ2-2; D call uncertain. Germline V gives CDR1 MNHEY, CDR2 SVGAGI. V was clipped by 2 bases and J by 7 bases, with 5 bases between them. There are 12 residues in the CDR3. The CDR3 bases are TGTGCCAGCAGTTACATGTACGGGGAGCTGTTTTTT. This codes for CASSYMYGELFF.

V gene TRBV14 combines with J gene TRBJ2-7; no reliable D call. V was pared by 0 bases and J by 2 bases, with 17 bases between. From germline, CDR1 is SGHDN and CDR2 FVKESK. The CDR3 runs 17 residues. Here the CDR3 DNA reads TGTGCCAGCAGCCAAGATTCGGGCAGGTCCTTACCCTACGAGCAGTACTTC. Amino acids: CASSQDSGRSLPYEQYF.

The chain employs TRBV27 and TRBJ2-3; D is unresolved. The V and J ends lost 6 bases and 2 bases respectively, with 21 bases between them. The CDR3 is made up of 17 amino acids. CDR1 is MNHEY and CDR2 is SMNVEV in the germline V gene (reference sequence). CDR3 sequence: CASSRPGWRTTTDTQYF. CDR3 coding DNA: TGTGCCAGCAGCCGGCCGGGCTGGCGGACGACCACAGATACGCAGTATTTT.

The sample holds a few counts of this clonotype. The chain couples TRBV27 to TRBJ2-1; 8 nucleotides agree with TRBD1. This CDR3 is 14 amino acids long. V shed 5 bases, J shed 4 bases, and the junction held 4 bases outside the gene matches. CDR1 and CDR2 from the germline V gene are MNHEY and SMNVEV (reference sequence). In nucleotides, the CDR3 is TGTGCCAGCAGTATCGGACAGGGTTACAATGAGCAGTTCTTC. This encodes CASSIGQGYNEQFF.

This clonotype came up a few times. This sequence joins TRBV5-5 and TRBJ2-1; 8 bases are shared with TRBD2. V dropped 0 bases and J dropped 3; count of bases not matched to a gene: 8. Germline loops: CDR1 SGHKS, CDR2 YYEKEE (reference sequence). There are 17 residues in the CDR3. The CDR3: CASSLDESSGYYNEQFF. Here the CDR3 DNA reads TGTGCCAGCAGCTTGGACGAATCTAGCGGGTACTACAATGAGCAGTTCTTC.

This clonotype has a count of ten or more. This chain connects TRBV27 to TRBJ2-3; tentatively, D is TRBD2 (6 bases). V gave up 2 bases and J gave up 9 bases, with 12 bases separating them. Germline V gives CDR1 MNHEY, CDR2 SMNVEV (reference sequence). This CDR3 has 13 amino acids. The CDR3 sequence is CASSLTGTGTQYF. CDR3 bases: TGTGCCAGCAGTTTAACGGGGACTGGGACGCAGTATTTT.

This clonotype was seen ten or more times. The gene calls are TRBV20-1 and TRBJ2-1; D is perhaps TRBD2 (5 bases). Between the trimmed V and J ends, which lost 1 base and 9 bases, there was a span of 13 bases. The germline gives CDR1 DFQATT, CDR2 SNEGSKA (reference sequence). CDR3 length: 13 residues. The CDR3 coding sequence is TGCAGTGCTAGAGGAGCTAGCTCCCGTGAGCAGTTCTTC. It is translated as CSARGASSREQFF.

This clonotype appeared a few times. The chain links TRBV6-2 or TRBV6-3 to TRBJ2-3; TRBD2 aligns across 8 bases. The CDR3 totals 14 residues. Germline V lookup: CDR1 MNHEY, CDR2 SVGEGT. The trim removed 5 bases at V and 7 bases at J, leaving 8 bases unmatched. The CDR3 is CASSDGLAPNTQYF. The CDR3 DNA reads TGTGCCAGCAGTGATGGACTAGCACCAAATACGCAGTATTTT.

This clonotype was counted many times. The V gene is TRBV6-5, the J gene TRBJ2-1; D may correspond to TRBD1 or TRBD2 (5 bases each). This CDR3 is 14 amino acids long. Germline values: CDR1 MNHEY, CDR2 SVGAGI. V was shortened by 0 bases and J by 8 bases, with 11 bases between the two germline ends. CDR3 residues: CASSYSSGTDEQFF. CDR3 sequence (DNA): TGTGCCAGCAGTTACTCGTCGGGGACCGATGAGCAGTTCTTC.

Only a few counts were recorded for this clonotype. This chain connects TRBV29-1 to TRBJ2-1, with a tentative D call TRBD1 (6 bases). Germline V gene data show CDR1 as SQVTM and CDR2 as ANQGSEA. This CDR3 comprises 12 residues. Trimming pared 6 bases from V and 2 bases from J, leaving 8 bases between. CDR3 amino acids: CSVGQTYNEQFF. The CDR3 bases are TGCAGCGTCGGACAGACCTACAATGAGCAGTTCTTC.

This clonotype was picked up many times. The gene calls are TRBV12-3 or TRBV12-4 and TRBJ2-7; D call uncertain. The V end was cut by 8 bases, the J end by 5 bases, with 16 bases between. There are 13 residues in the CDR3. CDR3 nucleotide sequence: TGTGCCAGCCGTCAGTCGAGCTATCACGAGCAGTACTTC. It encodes CASRQSSYHEQYF.

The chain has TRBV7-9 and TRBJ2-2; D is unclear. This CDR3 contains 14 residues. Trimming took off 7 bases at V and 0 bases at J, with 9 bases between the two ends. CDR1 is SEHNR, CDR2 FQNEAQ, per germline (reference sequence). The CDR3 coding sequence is TGTGCCAGCACGACGGTGACGAACACCGGGGAGCTGTTTTTT. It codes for CASTTVTNTGELFF.